This TCR beta chain was recorded in a study of T cell responses to AZD1222 COVID-19 vaccine. Findings of the study overall: Repertoire collection took place solely once the T cell response had peaked. Spike-specific TCR breadth and depth rose after two AZD1222 doses.

The assay was immunoSEQ multiplex PCR, and TCRdb's table has in-frame clones only and misses some. The repertoire holds 52,000 or so clones, with around 85% as singletons. Concerning this clone: The antigen is unknown.

This sample comprised peripheral blood, obtained on day 0 of MenACWY control vaccination. This receptor was identified in an adult in good health.

The CDR3 DNA sequence: TGTGCCAGCAGCTCCCGGGACAGAGCCTACGAGCAGTACTTC. It specifies CASSSRDRAYEQYF. The chain recombines TRBV7-9 with TRBJ2-7; the match to TRBD1 covers 7 bases. V dropped 4 bases and J dropped 2; count of bases not matched to a gene: 5. This CDR3 spans 14 amino acids. Germline loops: CDR1 SEHNR, CDR2 FQNEAQ (reference sequence).